Listed below are T cell receptor beta chains from one sample, sequenced in a study of cytotoxic CD8 clonotypes in ibrutinib-treated CLL. Sequencing used immunoSEQ multiplex PCR; TCRdb keeps in-frame clones, though not all of them. The sample shows over 150,000 clones, about 80% of them seen only once. The sequenced sample was PBMCs, obtained after 12 months of ibrutinib treatment. These receptors originate from a human donor with chronic lymphocytic leukemia. The CDR3 runs from the conserved cysteine through the conserved F or W. Fields, in order: V gene, J gene, D gene, clone size, CDR3 protein, CDR3 DNA. D genes are given only for firm matches. Clone size is given for some rows only: seen once, a few or many times, or a class if the clone is expanded.

TRBV4-3,TRBJ2-3,NA,NA,CASSQDPGFTDTQYF,TGCGCCAGCAGCCAAGATCCGGGGTTCACAGATACGCAGTATTTT
TRBV5-4,TRBJ1-4,NA,once,CASSFSQGGRGEKLFF,TGTGCCAGCAGCTTTTCGCAAGGGGGTCGAGGTGAAAAACTGTTTTTT
TRBV2,TRBJ1-1,NA,NA,CASSERGWFTEAFF,TGTGCCAGCAGTGAAAGGGGTTGGTTCACTGAAGCTTTCTTT
TRBV27,TRBJ1-1,NA,NA,CASSFSGAAGAFF,TGTGCCAGCAGTTTCTCAGGTGCCGCCGGGGCTTTCTTT
TRBV5-1,TRBJ1-5,TRBD1,NA,CASSRGDRSNQPQHF,TGCGCCAGCAGCCGGGGGGACAGAAGCAATCAGCCCCAGCATTTT
TRBV7-3,TRBJ1-1,TRBD1,NA,CASSLTYGGTAEAFF,TGTGCCAGCAGCTTAACCTATGGGGGGACAGCGGAAGCTTTCTTT
TRBV5-6,TRBJ2-1,NA,NA,CASSLGPDNEQFF,TGTGCCAGCAGCTTGGGGCCGGACAATGAGCAGTTCTTC
TRBV5-4,TRBJ1-1,NA,NA,CASSLVGYTEAFF,TGTGCCAGCAGCTTGGTCGGGTACACTGAAGCTTTCTTT
TRBV28,TRBJ1-2,NA,NA,CASSFSQGYNYGYTF,TGTGCCAGCAGCTTTTCTCAGGGGTATAACTATGGCTACACCTTC
TRBV18,TRBJ2-7,TRBD2,once,CASSPGGVVEQYF,TGTGCCAGCTCACCCGGGGGGGTGGTCGAGCAGTACTTC
TRBV7-2,TRBJ1-6,NA,NA,CASSLVEGSNSPLHF,TGTGCCAGCAGCTTAGTGGAAGGCTCTAATTCACCCCTCCACTTT
TRBV6-1,TRBJ2-7,NA,NA,CASEGGNSYEQYF,TGTGCCAGCGAGGGGGGGAACTCCTACGAGCAGTACTTC
TRBV11-2,TRBJ2-1,TRBD2,NA,CASSPGLAGGFYNEQFF,TGTGCCAGCAGCCCTGGACTAGCGGGAGGCTTCTACAATGAGCAGTTCTTC
TRBV19,TRBJ1-3,TRBD1,NA,CASSTQGASGNTIYF,TGTGCCAGTAGTACACAGGGGGCGTCTGGAAACACCATATATTTT
TRBV10-2,TRBJ1-5,NA,NA,CASRGGGLEQPQHF,TGCGCCAGCAGGGGAGGGGGGCTAGAGCAGCCCCAGCATTTT
TRBV5-6,TRBJ1-2,TRBD1,few,CASSLDRGVDYGYTF,TGTGCCAGCAGCTTGGACAGGGGTGTCGACTATGGCTACACCTTC
TRBV21-1,TRBJ2-1,NA,NA,CASGLGTSGVENEQFF,TGTGCCAGCGGTTTAGGGACTAGCGGGGTGGAGAATGAGCAGTTCTTC
TRBV9,TRBJ2-5,NA,NA,CASSVVGVETQYF,TGTGCCAGCAGCGTAGTAGGCGTAGAGACCCAGTACTTC
TRBV4-1,TRBJ1-2,TRBD1,NA,CASSQTGTGLENNYGYTF,TGCGCCAGCAGCCAAACCGGGACAGGGCTCGAAAATAACTATGGCTACACCTTC
TRBV7-8,TRBJ2-3,NA,NA,CASSLERVYPDTQYF,TGTGCCAGCAGCTTAGAGCGGGTCTACCCAGATACGCAGTATTTT
TRBV27,TRBJ1-5,TRBD1,NA,CASSPRQGAQPQHF,TGTGCCAGCAGTCCCCGACAGGGGGCTCAGCCCCAGCATTTT
TRBV27,TRBJ2-3,NA,NA,CASSLYPRVGGTDTQYF,TGTGCCAGCAGTTTATATCCCAGGGTGGGGGGCACAGATACGCAGTATTTT
TRBV28,TRBJ2-7,TRBD2,NA,CASSSGILAGGPEQYF,TGTGCCAGCAGTTCGGGCATACTAGCGGGAGGGCCCGAGCAGTACTTC
TRBV6-5,TRBJ1-2,NA,NA,CASSYSRRTDYGYTF,TGTGCCAGCAGTTACTCGAGGCGGACAGACTATGGCTACACCTTC
TRBV9,TRBJ1-2,NA,once,CASSVAPTLAVDGYTF,TGTGCCAGCAGCGTAGCCCCGACCCTGGCGGTAGATGGCTACACCTTC
TRBV7-2,TRBJ1-2,NA,NA,CASSLPSPGGAEDGYTF,TGTGCCAGCAGCTTACCTTCCCCCGGGGGGGCCGAGGATGGCTACACCTTC
TRBV28,TRBJ1-4,NA,NA,CASSRGGATNEKLFF,TGTGCCAGCAGTAGGGGAGGTGCAACTAATGAAAAACTGTTTTTT
TRBV15,TRBJ1-4,NA,NA,CATSTGGFTTNEKLFF,TGTGCCACCAGCACTGGAGGATTCACAACTAATGAAAAACTGTTTTTT
TRBV27,TRBJ2-7,NA,NA,CASTAHRVSSYEQYF,TGTGCCAGCACCGCCCACAGGGTTAGCTCCTACGAGCAGTACTTC
TRBV18,TRBJ2-7,NA,NA,CASSPGGHEQYF,TGTGCCAGCTCACCGGGGGGGCACGAGCAGTACTTC
TRBV29-1,TRBJ2-2,NA,few,CSVDTAKTGELFF,TGCAGCGTTGATACGGCCAAGACCGGGGAGCTGTTTTTT
TRBV5-1,TRBJ2-5,NA,NA,CASSKHGGGEETQYF,TGCGCCAGCAGCAAGCACGGAGGTGGGGAAGAGACCCAGTACTTC
TRBV7-3,TRBJ2-1,TRBD2,NA,CASSRGTSGGSYNEQFF,TGTGCCAGCAGCAGAGGGACTAGCGGGGGCTCCTACAATGAGCAGTTCTTC
TRBV7-2,TRBJ2-1,NA,NA,CASSLGGFDNEQFF,TGTGCCAGCAGCTTAGGAGGGTTTGACAATGAGCAGTTCTTC
TRBV9,TRBJ2-3,NA,NA,CASSHSTSQGTDTQYF,TGTGCCAGCAGCCACTCTACTAGCCAGGGCACAGATACGCAGTATTTT
TRBV2,TRBJ1-5,TRBD1,NA,CASRVLRGTSNQPQHF,TGTGCCAGCAGGGTTCTCAGGGGGACGAGCAATCAGCCCCAGCATTTT